This TCR beta chain was recorded in a study of shared clonotypes between healthy human individuals. Points on this clone: Its specificity is unknown.

Study-level results: Larger richness was generally estimated for naive than memory subsets.

Method: immunoSEQ multiplex PCR; TCRdb's copy keeps in-frame clones and lacks some. The sample comprises hundreds of thousands of clones, around 96% of which are singletons, and around 0.1% rests with the top ten. Germline V gives CDR1 MNHNS, CDR2 SASEGT. The CDR3 loop spans 13 amino acids. Trimming removed 3 bases from V and 7 bases from J, with 12 bases in between. The naive CD8 subset, CD45RO-negative cells positively selected for CCR7, excluded terminally differentiated effector memory CD45RA+ cells. This chain uses TRBV6-1 with TRBJ1-2; D is unclear. The specimen sequenced was naive CD8+ T cells sorted from blood. The sequence came from a woman younger than 45 in good health. DNA of the CDR3: TGTGCCAGCAGTGAGCCCCTGGGAACTGGCTACACCTTC. It yields the protein CASSEPLGTGYTF.